This TCR beta chain was sequenced in a study of cytomegalovirus exposure and HLA in healthy donors (dated by TCRdb to the late 2010s). In the study overall: In an earlier analysis of under 750 of the donors, around 290 Gb of sequence data and 95 million to 130 million unique TCR beta sequences from approximately 180 million T cells were reported. An early release that covered fewer than 800 HLA-typed donors contained around 300 gigabases of sequencing data and 75 million to 100 million unique TCR sequences. Among the roughly 410 genotyped donors, approximately 77% belonged to the genetic ancestry cluster associated with self-reported Caucasian donors. The aim of the study was to test whether cataloging public T cell receptors could identify signatures of past pathogen exposure. The study used immunosequencing to profile the T cell repertoires of 670 or so subjects and linked those repertoires to cytomegalovirus serostatus. In addition to the first cohort of about 650 subjects, a separate validation cohort of 130 or so different subjects was used. The study combined high-throughput TCR immunosequencing, statistical association of individual TCRs with disease status, and machine learning to predict cytomegalovirus infection status. A later analysis re-analyzed previously published TCR beta repertoires from approximately 670 donors and added high-resolution HLA genotyping to study TCR occurrence patterns. Rather than drawing on any new phenotypic data, the later analysis identified candidate immune exposures from TCR beta sequences and the way those sequences occurred across donors. An earlier analysis of several hundred of the donors used high-throughput TCR beta sequencing to judge whether each TCR beta V gene segment behaved as functional or pseudogenic. Donor age, sex, ethnicity and CMV serostatus were collected together with the repertoire data. In a later genetic analysis, genome-wide SNP genotypes for about three fifths of the 666 donors were used, and that subset was treated as a discovery cohort. All discovery cohort repertoires had been generated on a single sequencing platform. Class I and class II HLA loci were covered by the typing at four-digit resolution. Typing coverage differed by locus: A, B, C, DRB1 and DQB1 were typed in roughly 629-630 donors, DQA1 in about 500, DPA1 in 600 to 610, and DPB1 in 472. About five DR-DQ haplotypes were treated as single units for association and clustering because of strong linkage in the cohort. Among around 400 genotyped donors of the cohort, an average of around 220,000 unique TCR beta nucleotide sequences was sequenced per donor, of which 15% to 20% were non-productive.

Points on this clone: The antigen it recognizes is unknown. The input lacks base qualities; no much larger clone sits a single base away.

Broader findings and caveats from the paper: The classifier was reported to diagnose cytomegalovirus status with high specificity and sensitivity in both the original cohort and the validation cohort. Some IMGT-functional V segments, including TRBV6-2 and TRBV6-3, could not be distinguished by the 87-base-pair reads and were therefore excluded. Only TCR beta chains were sequenced in this cohort, and the absence of alpha or paired-chain data limited detectable features. According to the authors, the approach could potentially be generalized to other disease states and immunological phenotypes. Linkage disequilibrium might explain the correlated functional status among segregating V segments, but an unknown experimental factor could not be ruled out. In a later analysis, HLA-associated TCR beta chains were found to be more clonally expanded and to have lower generation probabilities than equally common non-associated chains. In a later genetic analysis, fewer N-insertions in productive TCRs were reported among donors in an Asian-associated ancestry cluster than the approximately 630-donor mean. In vitro tests confirmed that a few of the cytomegalovirus-associated TCR beta chains recognize cytomegalovirus antigens. When HLA alleles, especially DR and DQ, strongly co-occurred, attributing TCR associations to individual alleles was difficult. In a later analysis, TCR association rates were found to vary across HLA loci, with the most associated TCRs seen for DRB1 alleles and the fewest for HLA-C alleles. Sequencing depth was assumed to be roughly uniform across donors in the presence/absence analyses, though that assumption may not hold. A cluster of highly shared sequence variants was judged likely to represent a technical artifact of the sequencing pipeline. HLA typing was unavailable for some donors at each locus, so association tests used only the typed subset. The only immune exposure information available for the cohort was CMV serostatus. A further reported finding was that TCR beta sequences accurately predicted the HLA-A and HLA-B alleles for most subjects in the first cohort. While some public TCRs were present in many individuals, most TCR sequences turned up only very rarely across donors. A later genetic analysis associated a missense DCLRE1C variant with V-gene and J-gene trimming of TCR beta chains, and an independent cohort replicated the association. A later analysis found that most CMV-associated TCR beta chains appeared HLA-restricted, with HLA associations seemingly driven largely by CMV exposure. Because counts were too low, more than 15 rarely observed V segments, including chromosome 9 orphons, were left out of the earlier analysis of 500 to 650 of the donors. In a later analysis, several top co-occurrence clusters were reported to appear linked to parvovirus B19, influenza, CMV and Epstein-Barr virus. In the study, around 160 TCR beta chains were listed as associated with cytomegalovirus. A later analysis associated some 17,000 TCR beta sequences with specific HLA alleles at a false discovery rate of 0.05. Broadly in line with IMGT annotations, most TCR beta V segments showed up in productive rearrangements about 87% or about 30% of the time in an earlier analysis of several hundred of the donors.

The cohort was made up of roughly 670 healthy bone marrow donors. At the time of sampling, all cohort members were nominally healthy, though unrecorded immune exposures were likely present. The donor was CMV seronegative and belonged to the group of more than 300 seronegative cohort members. A peripheral blood sample was provided by each donor, and peripheral blood mononuclear cells were used for TCR beta sequencing. The Qiagen DNeasy Blood Extraction Kit was used to extract genomic DNA from the blood cell samples. The CDR3 has 17 amino acids, counting the end cysteine and phenylalanine. CDR3 DNA is the only sequence kept; it has 51 bases, read in frame from the first base. From V the trimming removes 5 bases and from J it removes 4 bases, while the gene matches leave 13 bases of the junction unaccounted for. Based on the germline V gene, the CDR1 and CDR2 sequences are MRHNA and SNTAGT. Library preparation employed the immunoSEQ multiplex PCR assay. For the multiplex PCR, a mixture combining 60 forward primers for TCR Vbeta segments and 13 reverse primers for TCR Jbeta segments was used. The CDR3 region of rearranged TCR beta genes was amplified from genomic DNA by a multiplex PCR assay. The Illumina HiSeq System was used to sequence the amplified TCR beta libraries as 87-base-pair reads. The authors processed their data as follows. A later analysis counted about 76 million unique TCR beta chains across the 700 or so repertoires, and 10 million to 12 million of these chains were shared by at least two donors. Raw reads were error-corrected and collapsed into unique sequences by a nearest-neighbor algorithm in which closely related sequences were merged to remove PCR and sequencing errors. V, D and J gene segments were assigned by aligning CDR3 sequences to IMGT reference sequences. For a sequence to be retained, at least a six-nucleotide match to both a V gene segment and a J gene segment was required. Rearrangements were classified as productive when the CDR3 lacked stop codons and remained in frame with V and J, and all other rearrangements were classified as non-productive. CDR3 was defined according to IMGT convention as the region running from the second conserved V-encoded cysteine to the conserved J-encoded phenylalanine. The earlier analysis of more than 450 of the donors excluded sequences that lacked an unambiguous match to a single V gene segment. In an earlier analysis of some 590 of the donors, a V segment was called functional when productive rearrangements were above 56.7%, and segregating when the standard deviation between donors exceeded 5%. A statistical classification framework was built for diagnosing cytomegalovirus status from the catalog of TCR beta chain sequences. V and J gene assignment, in a later analysis, came from comparing TCR nucleotide sequences with IMGT/GENE-DB human TR gene sequences. The TCRdist pipeline was used in a later analysis to assign CDR3 sequences and most-parsimonious VDJ recombination scenarios. A later analysis defined each TCR beta chain by its CDR3 amino acid sequence plus V-gene family, and excluded reads lacking a unique V-gene family. As a way to deal with suspected cross-contamination and a sequencing artifact, a later analysis dropped nearly 600 nucleotide sequences that were highly shared and had low generation probability. For each public chain, a later analysis derived a clonal expansion index from normalized ranks of inferred template counts within each repertoire. In a later analysis, generation probabilities were computed using a VDJ recombination model fitted to out-of-frame rearrangements, and the results were checked against IGoR. A later analysis scored TCR-TCR, TCR-HLA and TCR-CMV co-occurrence with hypergeometric tests, applying a repertoire-size bias correction to TCR pairs. To estimate false discovery rates, a later analysis permuted the HLA or CMV assignments 20 times. In a later analysis, co-occurring TCRs were grouped using DBSCAN, with TCRdist sequence similarity added in when clustering inside HLA-allele-positive subsets. Co-occurrence clustering excluded repertoires with fewer than 30,000 or more than 120,000 public chains, plus five with anomalous nucleotide sharing. The clones in this table, taken by TCRdb from immuneACCESS, are in-frame only. Not every clone is retained; where verified, under half of the shortfall comes from an unresolved V gene, and the cause of the rest is unknown. That table furnishes V, J and clone size, whereas the DNA furnished D and trimming. The sample table shows about 110,000 clones, and over 60% are seen once. The ten most abundant clones make up 4.2% of the sample.

The chain is made from TRBV6-4 and TRBJ2-1; 8 central nucleotides agree with TRBD2. This clonotype was obtained from a male donor in good health and CMV-seronegative. Sequenced input: PBMCs. In nucleotides, the sequence is TGTGCCAGCAGTTTGGGTAGCGGGACTCTAAAGTACAATGAGCAGTTCTTC. This translates into CASSLGSGTLKYNEQFF.